The T cell receptor (beta chain) described here comes from a study of T cell responses to AZD1222 COVID-19 vaccine (dated by TCRdb to about 2021). Regarding the complete study: AZD1222 recipients given second doses at about 4 weeks or at about 12 weeks were pooled, since spike-specific TCR depth and breadth were not found to differ between the two schedules. TCR sequencing covered more than 230 trial participants: 200 to 220 given two doses of AZD1222 and approximately 26 given two doses of MenACWY control vaccine. Enrollment into the trials was organized by age into subgroups of 18-55, 56-69 and 70-plus years, and those subgroups contained around 150, 28 and 57 TCR-sequenced participants, respectively.

Study-wide conclusions, independent of this receptor: Vaccine-associated CD4 TCRs spanned the whole spike protein, with dominant responses in regions 160-218 and 743-854. Because no samples from the day 14 peak response were available, repertoires could be characterized only after the peak T cell response. Participants were mostly white British and included more females than males, and it was suggested by the authors that clonal diversity may have been underestimated. Reportedly, close to half of the unique spike-specific TCRs recognized epitopes lying outside the regions that are mutated in the B.1.351 and B.1.1.7 variants. Only five or six AZD1222 recipients were SARS-CoV-2 seropositive at baseline, limiting conclusions about previously exposed vaccinees. Spike-specific TCR breadth and depth rose significantly after two AZD1222 doses compared with day 0 and with MenACWY recipients. In the small 56-69-year group, the increase in depth fell short of significance, most likely because of low power.

Per the germline V gene, SGHTA is the CDR1 and FQGNSA is the CDR2. Between the V and J ends, shortened by 3 bases and 2 bases respectively, the junction contains 8 bases. From its cysteine to its phenylalanine, the CDR3 spans 14 amino acids. The sequence is cut down to CDR3 DNA, 42 bases in frame from base 1. In the paper's terms, the time point label means: baseline before first vaccination. The vaccinee samples were drawn from two UK trials, COV001 and COV002, one of which was a single-blind randomized controlled phase 2/3 trial testing AZD1222 (ChAdOx1 nCoV-19) in healthy adults. Trial participant PBMC samples were collected at day 0 and day 28 after the second dose for TCRbeta chain sequencing. A note on this clone: Its specific antigen is unknown. Per-base quality was not reported, and no clone a single base away is much larger than it.

The CDR3 regions of human TCRbeta chains were analyzed by immunosequencing. Per the source publication's procedure: Repertoire TCRs were matched against a reference library of SARS-CoV-2-specific TCRs generated with the MIRA antigen-specificity platform. Breadth meant the fraction of unique TCRs that were SARS-CoV-2-associated, whereas depth meant the fraction of total T cells that were SARS-CoV-2-associated. Each spike-specific TCR was assigned to its reactive spike region and to a CD4 or CD8 class using the MIRA data. Log10-transformed breadth and depth values were compared by one-way ANOVA with Sidak's multiple comparisons tests. Here the immuneACCESS table is served through TCRdb, limited to in-frame sequences with V and J called. Missing clones are a known gap in these copies; in checked studies unresolved V genes cover under half, and the rest lacks a known reason. V, J and clone size reflect that table, while D and trimming were determined from the DNA. In this sample the table shows 90,000 to 130,000 clones, about 90% of which occur a single time. 3.2% of the sample rests with the top ten.

The TCR originated in an adult in good health. The rearrangement joined TRBV7-2 to TRBJ1-3; no confident D gene assignment can be made. This specimen was peripheral blood, taken on day 0 of AZD1222 vaccination. The base sequence is TGTGCCAGCAGCTTTGACGTAGCTGGAAACACCATATATTTT. This gives the protein CASSFDVAGNTIYF. With the portions outside the CDR3 filled from the reference TRBV7-2 and TRBJ1-3 genes, the complete variable region becomes GAGVSQSPSNKVTEKGKDVELRCDPISGHTALYWYRQSLGQGLEFLIYFQGNSAPDKSGLPSDRFSAERTGGSVSTLTIQRTQQEDSAVYLCASSFDVAGNTIYFGEGSWLTVV.